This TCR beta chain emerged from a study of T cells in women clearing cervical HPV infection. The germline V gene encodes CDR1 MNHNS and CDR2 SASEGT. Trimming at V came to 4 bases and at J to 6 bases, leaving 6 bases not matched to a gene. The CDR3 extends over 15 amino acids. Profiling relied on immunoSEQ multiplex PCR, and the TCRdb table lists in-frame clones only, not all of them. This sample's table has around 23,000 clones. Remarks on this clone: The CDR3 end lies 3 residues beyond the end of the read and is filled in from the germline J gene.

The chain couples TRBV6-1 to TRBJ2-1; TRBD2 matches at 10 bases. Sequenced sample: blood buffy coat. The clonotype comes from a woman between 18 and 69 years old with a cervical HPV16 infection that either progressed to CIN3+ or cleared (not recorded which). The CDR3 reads CASSVLAGGSNEQFF. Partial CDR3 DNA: TGTGCCAGCAGTGTCTTAGCGGGGGGTTCCAATGAG.